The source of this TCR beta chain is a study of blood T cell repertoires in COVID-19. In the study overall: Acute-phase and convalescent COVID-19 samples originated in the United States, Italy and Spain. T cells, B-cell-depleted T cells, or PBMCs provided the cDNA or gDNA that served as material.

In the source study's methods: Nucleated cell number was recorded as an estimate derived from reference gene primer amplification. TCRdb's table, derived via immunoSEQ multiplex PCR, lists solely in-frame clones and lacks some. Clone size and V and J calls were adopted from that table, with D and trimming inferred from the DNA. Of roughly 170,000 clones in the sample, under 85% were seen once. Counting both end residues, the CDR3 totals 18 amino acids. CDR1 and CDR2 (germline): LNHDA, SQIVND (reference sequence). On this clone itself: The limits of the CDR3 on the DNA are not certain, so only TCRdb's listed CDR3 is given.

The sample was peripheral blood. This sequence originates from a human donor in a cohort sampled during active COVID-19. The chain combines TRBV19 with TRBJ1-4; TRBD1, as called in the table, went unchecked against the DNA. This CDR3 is CASTSVGHDQATNEKLFF.